Following are 25 T cell receptor beta chains from one sample sequenced in a study of T-cell reconstitution after alpha-beta-depleted transplantation in children. The TCRbeta library was prepared with unique molecular identifiers. In TCRdb, the PCR reads were re-called with MiXCR into one record per CDR3 protein. This table holds about 350,000 distinct CDR3 sequences, 15% to 20% found once. Source: PBMCs, mostly from graft donor cells, taken 360 days after TCRalphabeta/CD19-depleted stem cell transplant. These receptors were collected from a male patient between 2 and 10 years old who had a stem cell transplant for acute lymphoblastic leukemia, so the T cells may come from the graft donor.

This clonotype was seen only a few times. The rearrangement uses TRBV20-1 and TRBJ1-6; possible D gene TRBD1, 6 bases. V lost 6 bases and J lost 6, with 15 bases in between. The CDR3 is 14 residues long. Germline lookup yields CDR1 DFQATT and CDR2 SNEGSKA (reference sequence). As DNA, the CDR3 is TGCAGTGCCGCTTCCTACAGGGCTAATTCACCCCTCCACTTT. Encoded protein: CSAASYRANSPLHF.

This clonotype was observed at least ten times. The chain combines TRBV29-1 with TRBJ1-1, with D tentatively TRBD1 (6 bases). The V and J ends lost 1 base and 9 bases respectively, with 15 bases between them. Germline CDR1 is SQVTM and CDR2 is ANQGSEA. The CDR3 consists of 13 residues. CDR3 coding DNA: TGCAGCGTTGAAGTTCAACTTGGACAGAAAGCTTTCTTT. Amino acid sequence: CSVEVQLGQKAFF. The complete variable domain, with remaining parts taken from reference TRBV29-1 and TRBJ1-1, reads SAVISQKPSRDICQRGTSLTIQCQVDSQVTMMFWYRQQPGQSLTLIATANQGSEATYESGFVIDKFPISRPNLTFSTLTVSNMSPEDSSIYLCSVEVQLGQKAFFGQGTRLTVV.

This clonotype has at least ten counts. J is TRBJ1-6 and V is TRBV15; TRBD1 is a possible D gene (5 bases). V dropped 5 bases and J dropped 7 bases, with 12 bases sitting between them. Germline CDR1 LNHNV, CDR2 YYDKDF (reference sequence). The CDR3 sequence is 14 residues long. This CDR3 reads CATSPGGRNSPLHF. CDR3 DNA: TGTGCCACCAGCCCTGGGGGGAGGAATTCACCCCTCCACTTT. The entire variable domain, with the rest obtained from reference TRBV15 and TRBJ1-6, is as follows: DAMVIQNPRYQVTQFGKPVTLSCSQTLNHNVMYWYQQKSSQAPKLLFHYYDKDFNNEADTPDNFQSRRPNTSFCFLDIRSPGLGDTAMYLCATSPGGRNSPLHFGNGTRLTVT.

This clonotype was detected a few times. The genes are TRBV6-5 and TRBJ2-3, with 10 nucleotides matching TRBD2. CDR1 and CDR2 from the germline V gene are MNHEY and SVGAGI. The CDR3 extends over 16 amino acids. The trim removed 1 base at V and 3 bases at J, leaving 4 bases unmatched. CDR3 nucleotides: TGTGCCAGCAGTTACTGGGCTAGCGGGAGTACAGATACGCAGTATTTT. Translation: CASSYWASGSTDTQYF.

This clonotype was picked up one time. Because the CDR3 is missing its conserved closing phenylalanine or tryptophan, this is likely a read error. The rearrangement uses TRBV7-8 and TRBJ1-4; D possibly corresponds to TRBD1 (5 bases). The ends were cut back, 1 base at V and 5 bases at J, with 8 bases in the middle. The CDR3 runs 14 residues. Per the germline V gene, CDR1 is SGHVS and CDR2 is FQNEAQ. CDR3 region: CASSLGPGNEKLFY. Here the CDR3 DNA reads TGTGCCAGCAGCTTAGGCCCAGGGAATGAAAAACTGTTTTAT.

Here the CDR3 reads CASSLVAGGVNEQFF. CDR3 nucleotides: TGTGCCAGCAGCTTAGTCGCGGGAGGGGTAAATGAGCAGTTCTTC. The chain joins TRBV7-9 to TRBJ2-1; 9 nucleotides align to TRBD2. This CDR3 contains 15 residues. J was trimmed by 7 bases and V by 1 base; bases with no gene match: 5. Germline-derived CDR1 and CDR2 are SEHNR and FQNEAQ (reference sequence).

The table lists this clonotype with many counts. V gene TRBV12-3 or TRBV12-4 combines with J gene TRBJ2-3; 9 bases fit TRBD2. After removal of 3 bases from V and 6 bases from J, the junction contained 10 bases not matched to a gene. This CDR3 region has 16 residues. The CDR3: CASSLLRGRARDTQYF. The CDR3 coding sequence is TGTGCCAGCAGTTTGCTTCGCGGGAGGGCAAGGGATACGCAGTATTTT.

The chain is built from TRBV4-1 and TRBJ2-2; a weak D match, TRBD1 (5 bases). This CDR3 region has 16 residues. Germline loops: CDR1 MGHRA, CDR2 YSYEKL. V was cut by 0 bases and J by 2 bases, with 10 bases left in between. The CDR3 spells CASSQDSRTNTGELFF. The CDR3 nucleotides are TGCGCCAGCAGCCAAGACAGCAGGACAAACACCGGGGAGCTGTTTTTT.

This clonotype has just a few counts. CDR3 sequence: CASSQELAGEQYF. CDR3 in DNA: TGCGCCAGCAGCCAAGAACTAGCCGGCGAGCAGTACTTC. This chain uses TRBV4-3 with TRBJ2-7, with TRBD2 as a possible D gene (6 bases). CDR1 is LGHNA and CDR2 is YSLEER in the germline V gene. The CDR3 loop spans 13 amino acids. The ends were cut back, 0 bases at V and 6 bases at J, with 9 bases in the middle.

This clonotype was seen only a few times. The chain recombines TRBV19 with TRBJ1-5; tentatively, D is TRBD1 (5 bases). Germline values: CDR1 LNHDA, CDR2 SQIVND (reference sequence). CDR3 length equals 14 residues. Trimming left V 1 base short and J 5 bases short, with 9 bases between. DNA for the CDR3: TGTGCCAGTAGTATAGGGGGGGACTATCAGCCCCAGCATTTT. Amino acids: CASSIGGDYQPQHF.

The rearrangement uses TRBV6-5 and TRBJ2-3; TRBD2 agrees at 11 bases. Germline V lookup: CDR1 MNHEY, CDR2 SVGAGI. The CDR3 is 18 residues long. Trimming at V came to 0 bases and at J to 2 bases, leaving 7 bases not matched to a gene. The CDR3 nucleotides read TGTGCCAGCAGTTACTCTGCGACTAGCGGGAAACACACAGATACGCAGTATTTT. As protein: CASSYSATSGKHTDTQYF.

This rearrangement joins TRBV3-1 to TRBJ2-2; unclear D gene. The V end was cut by 7 bases, the J end by 6 bases, with 9 bases between. The CDR3 covers 12 residues. Looked up from germline, CDR1 is LGHDT and CDR2 is YNNKEL (reference sequence). The CDR3 protein is CASNPGAGELFF. DNA of the CDR3: TGTGCCAGCAACCCTGGCGCCGGGGAGCTGTTTTTT.

V and J are TRBV19 and TRBJ2-3; 9 bases line up with TRBD2. Per the germline V gene, CDR1 is LNHDA and CDR2 is SQIVND (reference sequence). With 1 base clipped from V and 1 base from J, the junction kept 9 bases outside the gene matches. This CDR3 contains 18 residues. The CDR3 DNA reads as TGTGCCAGTAGTATAGGGGCCCGGCTAGCGGGACGCACAGATACGCAGTATTTT. It codes for CASSIGARLAGRTDTQYF.

A few counts support this clonotype. The rearrangement links TRBV5-1 to TRBJ2-1, with 8 bases lining up with TRBD2. V trimming: 1 base; J trimming: 8 bases; junction bases outside the gene matches: 17. Germline CDR1 and CDR2: SGHRS and YFSETQ. The CDR3 sequence is 18 residues long. The CDR3 loop is CASSLPVWIGGRTDEQFF. CDR3 in DNA: TGCGCCAGCAGCTTGCCGGTTTGGATAGGCGGGAGGACGGATGAGCAGTTCTTC.

For the CDR3, the DNA is TGTGCCAGCAGTTTTCGGACAGGGGTTCGGGGAGCTTTCTTT. This encodes CASSFRTGVRGAFF. The chain uses TRBV12-3 or TRBV12-4 and TRBJ1-1; 9 nucleotides agree with TRBD1. The CDR3 runs 14 residues. V gave up 3 bases and J gave up 10 bases; unmatched junction bases: 9.

In this sample, this clonotype turned up a few times. In nucleotides, the CDR3 is TGTGCCAGCAGCCAAGATCGAGGAAACACCATATATTTT. Protein product: CASSQDRGNTIYF. The rearrangement uses TRBV4-2 and TRBJ1-3, with unresolved D. CDR3 size: 13 residues. V lost 0 bases, J lost 4 bases, and 4 bases lay in between. Germline CDR1 reads LGHNA; CDR2 reads YNFKEQ.

This chain connects TRBV30 to TRBJ2-5; 7 bases are shared with TRBD1. The CDR3 spans 14 residues. Unmatched junction bases numbered 9, after V lost 5 bases and J lost 3 bases. Germline CDR1 is GTSNPN and CDR2 is SVGIG (reference sequence). The CDR3 coding sequence is TGTGCCTGGGCACAGGGGCCCGAAAAAGAGACCCAGTACTTC. Translating gives CAWAQGPEKETQYF.

CDR3 DNA: TGTGCCAGCAGCTTACTCACGGCTAGCGGCTTTTTACAGCAGTACTTC. Its translation is CASSLLTASGFLQQYF. The rearrangement links TRBV7-9 to TRBJ2-7; TRBD2 agrees at 7 bases. Germline assignment: CDR1 SEHNR and CDR2 FQNEAQ (reference sequence). CDR3 length equals 16 residues. With 2 bases clipped from V and 8 bases from J, the junction kept 15 bases outside the gene matches.

There are many counts of this clonotype. The V and J genes are TRBV12-3 or TRBV12-4 and TRBJ1-3, with unresolved D. V was trimmed by 3 bases and J by 4 bases, leaving 4 bases between them. This CDR3 has 12 residues. The CDR3 is CASSLGGNTIYF. The CDR3 coding sequence is TGTGCCAGCAGTTTGGGGGGAAACACCATATATTTT.

The chain couples TRBV27 to TRBJ2-5, with a tentative D call TRBD2 (5 bases). Germline CDR1 MNHEY, CDR2 SMNVEV (reference sequence). V was trimmed by 2 bases and J by 2 bases, leaving 12 bases between them. The CDR3 is 15 amino acids. CDR3 bases: TGTGCCAGCAGTTTAGTTGAGGGTCGGCAAGAGACCCAGTACTTC. Translating gives CASSLVEGRQETQYF.

The V gene is TRBV12-3 or TRBV12-4, the J gene TRBJ2-1; 10 bases map to TRBD1. The V and J ends lost 4 bases and 6 bases, in that order; junction bases with no gene match: 9. The CDR3 has 16 amino acids. CDR3 nucleotide sequence: TGTGCCAGCAGTTCCCTACCGGGACAGGGGCCCAATGAGCAGTTCTTC. It is translated as CASSSLPGQGPNEQFF.

V gene TRBV7-9 combines with J gene TRBJ2-5, with D perhaps TRBD2 (7 bases). The CDR3 loop spans 14 amino acids. Germline V CDR1 and CDR2: SEHNR, FQNEAQ (reference sequence). Trimming took 2 bases from V and 5 from J, leaving 12 bases between them. CDR3 loop: CASSLLGGLETQYF. The DNA for the CDR3 is TGTGCCAGCAGCTTACTCGGGGGGCTTGAGACCCAGTACTTC.

J is TRBJ2-2 and V is TRBV7-9; tentative D call: TRBD1 (5 bases). This CDR3 has 16 amino acids. Germline V lookup: CDR1 SEHNR, CDR2 FQNEAQ (reference sequence). Trimming took off 3 bases at V and 3 bases at J, with 14 bases between the two ends. The CDR3 DNA reads as TGTGCCAGCAGCTTCGACAGATTCCTATACACCGGGGAGCTGTTTTTT. This gives the protein CASSFDRFLYTGELFF.

This clonotype was recorded only once. The V and J genes are TRBV7-8 and TRBJ2-3; unclear D gene. V gave up 1 base and J gave up 6 bases, with 14 bases separating them. Germline V CDR1 and CDR2: SGHVS, FQNEAQ. CDR3 size: 15 residues. The CDR3 region is CASSLGSLTLDTQYF. Here the CDR3 DNA reads TGTGCCAGCAGCTTAGGATCGCTCACCCTTGATACGCAGTATTTT.

This clonotype turned up a few times. The chain combines TRBV28 with TRBJ2-5; D perhaps matches TRBD1 (6 bases). The V gene lost 3 bases and the J gene lost 5 bases, with 16 bases spanning the gap. Germline V gene sequence: CDR1 MDHEN, CDR2 SYDVKM. The CDR3 length is 15 residues. The CDR3 region has the DNA TGTGCCAGCAGTTTGCCGGACAGTTTGCGGGAGACCCAGTACTTC. Translating it yields CASSLPDSLRETQYF.